This T cell receptor beta chain was observed in a study of metastatic and nonmetastatic thyroid tumors. Thyroid surgery was performed in patients who had received no treatment beforehand. This clone was picked up a small number of times. This CDR3 comprises 16 residues. With 5 bases removed from V and 0 bases from J, the gap between germline ends came to 13 bases. Germline V lookup: CDR1 WNHNN, CDR2 SYGVQD (reference sequence). TCRdb re-clonotyped the PCR reads via MiXCR. The data contain about 20,000 clones, roughly a third of them singletons. This sequence originates from a female donor with papillary thyroid cancer or a benign thyroid nodule (not recorded which). Some clones in this sample may be carry-over from other donors' samples. The J gene is TRBJ2-2, the V gene TRBV10-1, with no clear D. Sequenced: tumor tissue. DNA of the CDR3: TGCGCCAGCAGTCGTGTGCCGGACCCGAACACCGGGGAGCTGTTTTTT. As protein: CASSRVPDPNTGELFF.